The next 27 T cell receptor beta chains were all read from a single sample in a study of graft-versus-host responses after intestinal transplantation. No antigen has been identified for these receptors. Some clones are missing from TCRdb's copy, which holds only in-frame ones; the method was immunoSEQ multiplex PCR. The sample carries 62,000 or so clones, 90% recorded once. The starting material was unstimulated CD8+ T cells sorted from spleen or lymph node cells, obtained before transplant. These receptor sequences come from a human donor who was the organ donor for an intestinal transplant.

The chain couples TRBV30 to TRBJ2-5; maybe TRBD2 (5 bases). Germline lookup yields CDR1 GTSNPN and CDR2 SVGIG (reference sequence). This CDR3 spans 11 amino acids. V lost 5 bases and J lost 13, with 17 bases in between. CDR3 sequence (DNA): TGTGCCTGGGGGAAGACGGGATTTCCGTACTTC. Protein sequence: CAWGKTGFPYF.

The chain combines TRBV28 with TRBJ2-2, with 9 bases identical to TRBD1. Germline-derived CDR1 and CDR2 are MDHEN and SYDVKM. This CDR3 is 14 amino acids long. Trimming removed 6 bases from V and 6 bases from J; junction bases left unmatched: 5. The chain's CDR3 is CASSPYRGPGELFF. CDR3 coding DNA: TGTGCCAGCAGCCCCTACAGGGGGCCCGGGGAGCTGTTTTTT.

In its sample, this clone was seen once. The rearrangement links TRBV7-8 to TRBJ2-1; the D gene is possibly TRBD2 (5 bases). The CDR3 runs to 14 residues. Trimming took off 6 bases at V and 5 bases at J, with 14 bases between the two ends. Germline V CDR1 and CDR2: SGHVS, FQNEAQ. CDR3 in DNA: TGTGCCAGCAGGAGTCGGGAATCAAACAATGAGCAGTTCTTC. Amino acid sequence: CASRSRESNNEQFF.

The rearrangement joins TRBV28 to TRBJ2-7; D perhaps matches TRBD1 (6 bases). This CDR3 has 12 amino acids. The V gene lost 6 bases and the J gene lost 5 bases, with 11 bases spanning the gap. CDR1 and CDR2 from the germline V gene are MDHEN and SYDVKM. CDR3 protein: CASSPQGHEQYF. The CDR3 DNA reads TGTGCCAGCAGCCCGCAGGGGCACGAGCAGTACTTC.

The J gene is TRBJ2-7, the V gene TRBV5-1; maybe TRBD2 (7 bases). CDR3 length: 14 amino acids. Per the germline V gene, CDR1 is SGHRS and CDR2 is YFSETQ. Trimming stripped 10 bases from V and 2 bases from J, with 19 bases between. The CDR3 reads CAGKGGGMAYEQYF. The CDR3 coding sequence is TGCGCCGGTAAAGGGGGAGGGATGGCCTACGAGCAGTACTTC.

V gene TRBV5-6 combines with J gene TRBJ1-2; a weak D match, TRBD1 (6 bases). The germline gives CDR1 SGHDT, CDR2 YYEEEE. The CDR3 length is 15 residues. V lost 1 base, J lost 3 bases, and 13 bases lay in between. The DNA of the CDR3 is TGTGCCAGCAGCTTGAAGGCAGGGGCTGACTATGGCTACACCTTC. Translating gives CASSLKAGADYGYTF. The whole variable domain, remainder taken from reference TRBV5-6 and TRBJ1-2, is DAGVTQSPTHLIKTRGQQVTLRCSPKSGHDTVSWYQQALGQGPQFIFQYYEEEERQRGNFPDRFSGHQFPNYSSELNVNALLLGDSALYLCASSLKAGADYGYTFGSGTRLTVV.

The chain has TRBV19 and TRBJ1-4; D not resolved. Germline lookup yields CDR1 LNHDA and CDR2 SQIVND (reference sequence). V was clipped by 5 bases and J by 2 bases, with 12 bases between them. The CDR3 length is 15 residues. The CDR3 DNA follows: TGTGCCAGTAGTTACGGTTATGCGACTAATGAAAAACTGTTTTTT. Translating it yields CASSYGYATNEKLFF.

V and J are TRBV5-4 and TRBJ2-3, with 7 bases aligning to TRBD1. The CDR3 is made up of 15 amino acids. The germline gives CDR1 SGHNT, CDR2 YYREEE (reference sequence). V lost 2 bases, J lost 2 bases, and 5 bases stayed unmatched. Here the CDR3 DNA reads TGTGCCAGCAGCTTTGACAGGGAAGTCACAGATACGCAGTATTTT. Protein: CASSFDREVTDTQYF.

The chain couples TRBV30 to TRBJ2-5; D gene unclear. Trimming removed 5 bases at V and 0 bases at J, with 10 bases between. The CDR3 is 13 amino acids. Per germline, CDR1 GTSNPN and CDR2 SVGIG (reference sequence). The CDR3 DNA reads TGTGCCTGGCAGGAACAAGACCAAGAGACCCAGTACTTC. Translation gives CAWQEQDQETQYF. The variable domain in full, completed from reference TRBV30 and TRBJ2-5, reads SQTIHQWPATLVQPVGSPLSLECTVEGTSNPNLYWYRQAAGRGLQLLFYSVGIGQISSEVPQNLSASRPQDRQFILSSKKLLLSDSGFYLCAWQEQDQETQYFGPGTRLLVL.

The rearrangement joins TRBV16 to TRBJ2-7, with a tentative D call TRBD1 (7 bases). The CDR3 length is 16 residues. V lost 1 base and J 6 bases, leaving 19 bases between the germline ends. CDR1 is KGHSY and CDR2 is FQNENV in the germline V gene. The CDR3 bases are TGTGCCAGCAGCCAATATGCCGCAGGGGGGTATCGCGAGCAGTACTTC. Amino acids: CASSQYAAGGYREQYF.

The CDR3 region is CASSTGDGGELFF. CDR3 coding DNA: TGTGCCAGCAGTACAGGGGATGGCGGGGAGCTGTTTTTT. The rearrangement links TRBV27 to TRBJ2-2; 7 bases are a match to TRBD1. V gave up 5 bases and J gave up 7 bases; unmatched junction bases: 4. In germline, CDR1 is MNHEY, CDR2 SMNVEV (reference sequence). The CDR3 has 13 residues.

The V call is TRBV7-9, the J call TRBJ2-2, with 8 bases lining up with TRBD1. Unmatched junction bases numbered 11, after V lost 3 bases and J lost 5 bases. The CDR3 is 17 residues long. CDR1 and CDR2 (germline): SEHNR, FQNEAQ (reference sequence). The CDR3 spells CASSFGSGQGSTGELFF. CDR3 DNA: TGTGCCAGCAGCTTCGGGAGCGGACAGGGCAGTACCGGGGAGCTGTTTTTT.

This chain connects TRBV27 to TRBJ2-2; 9 bases are shared with TRBD1. V was clipped by 4 bases and J by 6 bases; unmatched bases: 15. The germline V gene has CDR1 MNHEY and CDR2 SMNVEV (reference sequence). The length of the CDR3 is 18 residues. Here the CDR3 DNA reads TGTGCCAGCAGTTCCCAAGAGCGGGACAGGGCCCCATCCGGGGAGCTGTTTTTT. Protein: CASSSQERDRAPSGELFF.

This chain uses TRBV5-6 with TRBJ1-5; D unresolved. V was shortened by 0 bases and J by 2 bases, with 9 bases between the two germline ends. The CDR3 is 15 amino acids. Per germline, CDR1 SGHDT and CDR2 YYEEEE. This chain's CDR3 is CASSLAGRGNQPQHF. The CDR3 bases are TGTGCCAGCAGCTTGGCGGGGAGGGGCAATCAGCCCCAGCATTTT.

The chain combines TRBV4-2 with TRBJ2-6, with 7 bases aligning to TRBD1. J lost 0 bases, V lost 0 bases, and 8 bases had no gene match. CDR1 LGHNA and CDR2 YNFKEQ come from the germline V gene. The CDR3 has 19 residues. The CDR3 here is CASSQDRDSPVSGANVLTF. The CDR3 bases are TGTGCCAGCAGCCAAGACAGGGACAGTCCCGTCTCTGGGGCCAACGTCCTGACTTTC.

The gene calls are TRBV13 and TRBJ1-2; the D gene is possibly TRBD1 (5 bases). The germline V gene has CDR1 PRHDT and CDR2 FYEKMQ (reference sequence). The CDR3 covers 14 residues. V lost 5 bases and J lost 5, with 15 bases in between. CDR3 DNA: TGTGCCAGCAGCCTGCGGGGGGTACCATATGGCTACACCTTC. This gives the protein CASSLRGVPYGYTF.

The chain has TRBV9 and TRBJ2-5; a possible D gene is TRBD2 (6 bases). This CDR3 has 15 residues. The V gene's germline CDR1 is SGDLS and CDR2 YYNGEE. The germline V and J ends were trimmed by 5 bases and 2 bases, with 16 bases remaining between them. CDR3 residues: CASSVSGNLQETQYF. The DNA for the CDR3 is TGTGCCAGCAGTGTTAGCGGTAACCTTCAAGAGACCCAGTACTTC.

This sequence joins TRBV7-9 and TRBJ2-3, with D perhaps TRBD1 (5 bases). The V end was cut by 0 bases, the J end by 0 bases, with 16 bases between. Germline CDR1 SEHNR, CDR2 FQNEAQ (reference sequence). CDR3 length equals 18 residues. CDR3 residues: CASSLAYGQRTSTDTQYF. For the CDR3, the DNA is TGTGCCAGCAGCTTAGCGTATGGACAACGAACTAGCACAGATACGCAGTATTTT.

The V and J genes are TRBV28 and TRBJ1-5; no reliable D call. This CDR3 has 14 amino acids. Trimming left V 1 base short and J 0 bases short, with 4 bases between. The germline V gene has CDR1 MDHEN and CDR2 SYDVKM. The CDR3 reads CASSLFNSNQPQHF. In DNA, the CDR3 is TGTGCCAGCAGTTTATTTAATAGCAATCAGCCCCAGCATTTT.

The J gene is TRBJ1-1, the V gene TRBV28; 8 bases agree with TRBD1. The junction had 5 bases not matched to a gene; V was cut back by 5 bases and J by 0 bases. The CDR3 contains 15 residues. Germline values: CDR1 MDHEN, CDR2 SYDVKM. The CDR3 sequence: CASSGRQGLNTEAFF. The CDR3 region has the DNA TGTGCCAGCAGTGGCCGACAGGGGTTGAACACTGAAGCTTTCTTT.

The rearrangement links TRBV28 to TRBJ2-5, with 9 bases that match TRBD2. TRBJ2-7 explains the end of the DNA better; the J call may be wrong. CDR1 and CDR2 (germline): MDHEN, SYDVKM. This CDR3 is 15 amino acids long. The CDR3 nucleotides are TGTGCCAGCAGTTTATATAGCGGGAGTAACTACGAGCAGTACTTC. Encoded protein: CASSLYSGSNYEQYF.

This clone was picked up a small number of times. The chain uses TRBV6-1 and TRBJ2-3, with D unclear. Germline lookup yields CDR1 MNHNS and CDR2 SASEGT. The CDR3 loop spans 13 amino acids. The ends were cut back, 7 bases at V and 2 bases at J, with 10 bases in the middle. This CDR3 reads CASTGSYTDTQYF. CDR3 DNA sequence: TGTGCCAGCACAGGCAGCTACACAGATACGCAGTATTTT.

For the CDR3, the DNA is TGCGCCAGCAGCGGAGGACTAGCGGGAGGCCGATACTCCTACAATGAGCAGTTCTTC. This sequence encodes CASSGGLAGGRYSYNEQFF. The chain employs TRBV5-1 and TRBJ2-1, with 14 bases identical to TRBD2. CDR1 SGHRS and CDR2 YFSETQ come from the germline V gene. Trimming at V came to 4 bases and at J to 0 bases, leaving 9 bases not matched to a gene. This CDR3 has 19 amino acids.

This chain links TRBV7-9 with TRBJ2-7; TRBD2 is a possible D gene (5 bases). Per germline, CDR1 SEHNR and CDR2 FQNEAQ (reference sequence). The CDR3 runs to 12 residues. The germline V and J ends were trimmed by 5 bases and 4 bases, with 9 bases remaining between them. The CDR3 DNA reads as TGTGCCAGCAGCCCGGGATGGTACGAGCAGTACTTC. It specifies CASSPGWYEQYF.

The chain has TRBV19 and TRBJ2-1; TRBD2 agrees at 8 bases. The trim removed 3 bases at V and 1 base at J, leaving 2 bases unmatched. Germline V gene lookup returns CDR1 LNHDA and CDR2 SQIVND (reference sequence). This CDR3 is built from 15 residues. The CDR3 region has the DNA TGTGCCAGTAGTATTATAGCGGGGTCCTACAATGAGCAGTTCTTC. Translating gives CASSIIAGSYNEQFF.

This chain connects TRBV4-3 to TRBJ1-1; D uncertain. The CDR3 runs 17 residues. The V end lost 1 base, the J end lost 0 bases, and 15 bases lay between the germline ends. CDR1 and CDR2 (germline): LGHNA, YSLEER. CDR3 residues: CASSQGRHTDMNTEAFF. DNA for the CDR3: TGCGCCAGCAGCCAAGGCCGCCACACAGACATGAACACTGAAGCTTTCTTT.

The V gene is TRBV9, the J gene TRBJ2-5; the D gene is possibly TRBD1 (6 bases). Germline CDR1 is SGDLS and CDR2 is YYNGEE. The V end was cut by 0 bases, the J end by 3 bases, with 9 bases between. This CDR3 region has 14 residues. The CDR3 region has the DNA TGTGCCAGCAGCGTAGAAGCAGGGGAAGAGACCCAGTACTTC. It codes for CASSVEAGEETQYF.